The 21 T cell receptor beta chains listed next were all sequenced from one sample in a study of long-term antiretroviral therapy in people with HIV. immunoSEQ v3.0 was run at survey level. Measured with immunoSEQ multiplex PCR; TCRdb has only the in-frame clones, and not every one. This repertoire shows approximately 17,000 clones, around 74% found once; its top ten account for about 16%. The material sequenced was unsorted PBMCs, taken less than 2.2 years before starting antiretroviral therapy. Receptors originate from a man aged 25 to 40 with HIV.

The V and J genes are TRBV28 and TRBJ2-1; D unclear. The CDR3 extends over 15 amino acids. Germline V gives CDR1 MDHEN, CDR2 SYDVKM. V was trimmed by 4 bases and J by 0 bases, leaving 10 bases between them. This chain's CDR3 is CASSWLSRSYNEQFF. The CDR3 coding sequence is TGTGCCAGCAGTTGGTTATCACGCTCCTACAATGAGCAGTTCTTC.

The chain is built from TRBV28 and TRBJ2-1; tentative D call: TRBD2 (5 bases). The CDR3 has 14 amino acids. V was shortened by 7 bases and J by 0 bases, with 10 bases between the two germline ends. CDR1 is MDHEN and CDR2 is SYDVKM in the germline V gene. DNA for the CDR3: TGTGCCAGCACCCTCCGGGGCTCCTACAATGAGCAGTTCTTC. This encodes CASTLRGSYNEQFF. Full variable domain (outside the CDR3, taken from reference TRBV28 and TRBJ2-1): DVKVTQSSRYLVKRTGEKVFLECVQDMDHENMFWYRQDPGLGLRLIYFSYDVKMKEKGDIPEGYSVSREKKERFSLILESASTNQTSMYLCASTLRGSYNEQFFGPGTRLTVL.

The J gene is TRBJ2-1, the V gene TRBV5-5; TRBD2 might be the D (6 bases). Germline V gene sequence: CDR1 SGHKS, CDR2 YYEKEE (reference sequence). Trimming shortened V by 1 base and J by 5 bases, and 10 bases separated the two germline ends. This CDR3 has 14 amino acids. The CDR3 reads CASSLYASDNEQFF. The CDR3 nucleotides are TGTGCCAGCAGCTTGTATGCTAGCGACAATGAGCAGTTCTTC.

The V and J genes are TRBV5-1 and TRBJ2-5; TRBD2 aligns across 14 bases. Germline CDR1 SGHRS, CDR2 YFSETQ. This CDR3 spans 17 amino acids. The J segment lost 0 bases and the V segment lost 4 bases, leaving 5 bases of the junction unmatched. The CDR3 loop reads CASSPGLAGENQETQYF. CDR3 coding DNA: TGCGCCAGCAGCCCGGGACTAGCGGGGGAGAACCAAGAGACCCAGTACTTC.

The rearrangement uses TRBV15 and TRBJ2-1, with 9 bases aligning to TRBD2. The CDR3 covers 17 residues. Unmatched junction bases numbered 13, after V lost 0 bases and J lost 10 bases. Germline CDR1 is LNHNV and CDR2 is YYDKDF (reference sequence). The CDR3 loop is CATSRDRTSELEGEQFF. CDR3 in DNA: TGTGCCACCAGCAGAGATAGGACTAGCGAACTTGAGGGAGAGCAGTTCTTC.

Turning to this clone: The junction shows a germline mismatch at one end, possibly a read error. This sequence joins TRBV5-1 and TRBJ2-7; TRBD1 matches at 8 bases. Germline-derived CDR1 and CDR2 are SGHRS and YFSETQ. The CDR3 has 15 residues. The CDR3 sequence is CASRRGTGASNEQYF. The CDR3 nucleotides are TGCGCCAGCAGGAGGGGGACAGGTGCCTCCAACGAGCAGTACTTC. Using reference TRBV5-1 and TRBJ2-7 for the parts outside the CDR3, the full variable domain is KAGVTQTPRYLIKTRGQQVTLSCSPISGHRSVSWYQQTPGQGLQFLFEYFSETQRNKGNFPGRFSGRQFSNSRSEMNVSTLELGDSALYLCASRRGTGASNEQYFGPGTRLTVT.

This clone was counted a few times. This chain links TRBV6-5 with TRBJ2-7; the D is unclear. V shed 4 bases and J shed 0 bases, with 7 bases lying between them. Germline V CDR1 and CDR2: MNHEY, SVGAGI. This CDR3 region has 13 residues. The CDR3 coding sequence is TGTGCCAGCAGTTTGACACCCTCCTACGAGCAGTACTTC. This translates into CASSLTPSYEQYF.

In its sample, this clone was seen a few times. The gene calls are TRBV7-2 and TRBJ2-7; no definite D call. Germline V gene data show CDR1 as SGHTA and CDR2 as FQGNSA. The CDR3 length is 14 residues. With 6 bases removed from V and 6 bases from J, the gap between germline ends came to 18 bases. The CDR3 sequence: CASRLAPASGEQYF. The CDR3 DNA sequence: TGTGCCAGCAGATTGGCGCCGGCGTCGGGCGAGCAGTACTTC.

The J gene is TRBJ1-5, the V gene TRBV5-3; D is perhaps TRBD1 (5 bases). TRBV5-3 is identified as an open reading frame with a role that is uncertain. The CDR3 length is 17 residues. Trimming took off 0 bases at V and 5 bases at J, with 18 bases between the two ends. CDR3 sequence: CARSLGRGKILDQPQHF. The CDR3 DNA follows: TGTGCCAGAAGCTTGGGAAGGGGTAAGATTCTGGATCAGCCCCAGCATTTT.

The chain combines TRBV11-2 with TRBJ2-3; TRBD2 might be the D (5 bases). V was shortened by 2 bases and J by 9 bases, with 9 bases between the two germline ends. The germline V gene has CDR1 SGHAT and CDR2 FQNNGV. This CDR3 is 12 amino acids long. The CDR3 DNA sequence: TGTGCCAGCAGCTTATCGCTAGCAACGCAGTATTTT. It specifies CASSLSLATQYF.

The rearrangement links TRBV5-4 to TRBJ2-5; 10 bases line up with TRBD2. V lost 9 bases, J lost 5 bases, and 16 bases stayed unmatched. The CDR3 loop spans 16 amino acids. CDR1 and CDR2 (germline): SGHNT, YYREEE (reference sequence). The CDR3 reads CATYEPSGGGSETQYF. The CDR3 DNA follows: TGTGCCACCTACGAGCCTAGCGGGGGAGGGTCGGAGACCCAGTACTTC.

The genes are TRBV7-9 and TRBJ2-4, with D possibly called TRBD1 or TRBD2 (5 bases each). The CDR3 has 16 amino acids. Germline assignment: CDR1 SEHNR and CDR2 FQNEAQ (reference sequence). V was clipped by 3 bases and J by 0 bases, with 12 bases between them. CDR3 sequence: CASSFIEGIAKNIQYF. The CDR3 DNA is TGTGCCAGCAGCTTCATTGAGGGGATAGCCAAAAACATTCAGTACTTC.

V and J are TRBV5-1 and TRBJ2-1; D could derive from TRBD1 or TRBD2 (6 bases each). Trimming shortened V by 4 bases and J by 9 bases, and 23 bases separated the two germline ends. Looked up from germline, CDR1 is SGHRS and CDR2 is YFSETQ. The length of the CDR3 is 16 residues. The chain's CDR3 is CASSGGTLTEVGEQFF. CDR3 nucleotides: TGCGCCAGCAGCGGAGGGACACTAACAGAGGTCGGTGAGCAGTTCTTC.

This chain connects TRBV13 to TRBJ2-7; D is unclear. CDR1 is PRHDT, CDR2 FYEKMQ, per germline (reference sequence). The ends were cut back, 4 bases at V and 4 bases at J, with 11 bases in the middle. This CDR3 contains 13 residues. The CDR3: CASSSTLGYEQYF. The DNA of the CDR3 is TGTGCCAGCAGCTCCACCCTCGGGTACGAGCAGTACTTC. Complete variable domain (other parts from reference TRBV13 and TRBJ2-7): AAGVIQSPRHLIKEKRETATLKCYPIPRHDTVYWYQQGPGQDPQFLISFYEKMQSDKGSIPDRFSAQQFSDYHSELNMSSLELGDSALYFCASSSTLGYEQYFGPGTRLTVT.

The genes are TRBV15 and TRBJ2-7; D gene uncertain. The V and J ends lost 2 bases and 1 base respectively, with 12 bases between them. Per the germline V gene, CDR1 is LNHNV and CDR2 is YYDKDF (reference sequence). The length of the CDR3 is 15 residues. The CDR3 is CATSRSAELSYEQYF. CDR3 sequence (DNA): TGTGCCACCAGCAGATCGGCGGAACTTTCCTACGAGCAGTACTTC. Based on the CDR3 plus reference TRBV15 and TRBJ2-7, the full variable domain is DAMVIQNPRYQVTQFGKPVTLSCSQTLNHNVMYWYQQKSSQAPKLLFHYYDKDFNNEADTPDNFQSRRPNTSFCFLDIRSPGLGDTAMYLCATSRSAELSYEQYFGPGTRLTVT.

The rearrangement uses TRBV12-5 and TRBJ1-2; D is unclear. This CDR3 spans 15 amino acids. Germline V gene lookup returns CDR1 LGHNT and CDR2 FRNRAP. V shed 5 bases and J shed 7 bases, with 20 bases lying between them. The CDR3 sequence: CASGVEGGFESGYTF. DNA for the CDR3: TGTGCTAGTGGTGTGGAGGGCGGCTTTGAGTCTGGCTACACCTTC.

This clone is a singleton in its sample. This chain connects TRBV9 to TRBJ2-1; D possibly corresponds to TRBD1 (5 bases). This CDR3 region has 14 residues. The ends were cut back, 0 bases at V and 5 bases at J, with 9 bases in the middle. Germline values: CDR1 SGDLS, CDR2 YYNGEE. This CDR3 reads CASSVEQVDNEQFF. The CDR3 DNA sequence: TGTGCCAGCAGCGTAGAACAGGTTGACAATGAGCAGTTCTTC. Looking up the rest from reference TRBV9 and TRBJ2-1 gives the full variable domain: DSGVTQTPKHLITATGQRVTLRCSPRSGDLSVYWYQQSLDQGLQFLIQYYNGEERAKGNILERFSAQQFPDLHSELNLSSLELGDSALYFCASSVEQVDNEQFFGPGTRLTVL.

This clone was seen a few times. CDR3 sequence reads: CASSPDRGQGSTDTQYF. For the CDR3, the DNA is TGTGCCAGCAGCCCGGACAGGGGGCAAGGAAGCACAGATACGCAGTATTTT. V gene TRBV5-6 combines with J gene TRBJ2-3; 11 bases map to TRBD1. This CDR3 has 17 amino acids. The V and J ends lost 4 bases and 0 bases, in that order; junction bases with no gene match: 7. The V gene's germline CDR1 is SGHDT and CDR2 YYEEEE.

The chain uses TRBV4-1 and TRBJ2-1; D unclear. CDR1 is MGHRA, CDR2 YSYEKL, per germline. V lost 3 bases and J 9 bases, leaving 15 bases between the germline ends. The CDR3 contains 14 residues. The CDR3, as DNA: TGCGCCAGCAGCCAGGGCATGTTCGCTATTGAGCAGTTCTTC. Encoded protein: CASSQGMFAIEQFF.

This clone was observed a few times. The rearrangement links TRBV2 to TRBJ1-1; weak D call: TRBD1 (6 bases). CDR3 length: 14 amino acids. Trimming removed 5 bases from V and 0 bases from J, with 10 bases in between. The germline CDR1 and CDR2 sequences are SNHLY and FYNNEI. The CDR3 DNA reads as TGTGCCAGCAGTCATGGACAGTTGAACACTGAAGCTTTCTTT. Translated: CASSHGQLNTEAFF.

This chain joins TRBV28 and TRBJ2-2; 14 positions agree with TRBD2. CDR1 is MDHEN, CDR2 SYDVKM, per germline. CDR3 length: 19 residues. The V gene end was trimmed by 6 bases and the J gene end by 5 bases; junction bases not matched to a gene: 14. CDR3 protein: CASRGWGTSGSIRTGELFF. DNA of the CDR3: TGTGCCAGCAGGGGGTGGGGGACTAGCGGGAGTATAAGGACCGGGGAGCTGTTTTTT.